The source of this TCR beta chain is a study of shared clonotypes between healthy human individuals. General observations from the study: Represented genetic and exposure-history diversity was restricted by having few donors.

A CD45RA+ naive subset and a CD45RA-negative memory subset were split from CD4+ cells. TCRdb keeps only in-frame clones here, not all; method: immunoSEQ multiplex PCR. The table lists some 2 million clones, around 95% of them singletons. The germline V gene has CDR1 GTSNPN and CDR2 SVGIG (reference sequence). This CDR3 is built from 18 residues. Trimming removed 0 bases from V and 5 bases from J, with 20 bases in between. Notes on this clone: What it binds is not known.

This clonotype was sampled from a man between 18 and 35 years old in good health. Material: naive CD4+ T cells sorted from blood. Described subset: CD45RA+ positively selected. V usage is TRBV30 and J usage is TRBJ1-6; a possible D gene is TRBD1 (5 bases). CDR3 sequence (DNA): TGTGCCTGGAGTGTAGGTCGGGACCTAACACGGGATAATTCACCCCTCCACTTT. Translation: CAWSVGRDLTRDNSPLHF.